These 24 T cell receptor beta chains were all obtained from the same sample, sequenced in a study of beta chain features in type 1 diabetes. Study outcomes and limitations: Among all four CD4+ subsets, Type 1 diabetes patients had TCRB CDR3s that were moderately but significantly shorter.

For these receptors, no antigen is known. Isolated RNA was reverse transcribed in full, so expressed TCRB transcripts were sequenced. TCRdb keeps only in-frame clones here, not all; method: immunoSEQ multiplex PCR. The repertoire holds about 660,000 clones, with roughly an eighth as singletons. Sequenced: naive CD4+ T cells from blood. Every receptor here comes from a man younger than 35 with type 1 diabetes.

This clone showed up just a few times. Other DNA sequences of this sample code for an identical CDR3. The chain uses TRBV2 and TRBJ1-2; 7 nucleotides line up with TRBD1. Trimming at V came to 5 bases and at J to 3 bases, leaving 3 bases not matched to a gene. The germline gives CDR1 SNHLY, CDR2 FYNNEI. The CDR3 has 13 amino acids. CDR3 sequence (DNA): TGTGCCAGCAGTCGGGACAGCCACTATGGCTACACCTTC. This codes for CASSRDSHYGYTF. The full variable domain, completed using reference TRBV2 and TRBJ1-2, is EPEVTQTPSHQVTQMGQEVILRCVPISNHLYFYWYRQILGQKVEFLVSFYNNEISEKSEIFDDQFSVERPDGSNFTLKIRSTKLEDSAMYFCASSRDSHYGYTFGSGTRLTVV.

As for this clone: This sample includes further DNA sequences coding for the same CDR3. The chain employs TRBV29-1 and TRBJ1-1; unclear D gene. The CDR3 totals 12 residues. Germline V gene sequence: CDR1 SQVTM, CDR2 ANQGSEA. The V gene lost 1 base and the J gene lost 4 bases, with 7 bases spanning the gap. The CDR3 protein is CSVEGGGTEAFF. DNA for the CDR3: TGCAGCGTTGAAGGTGGAGGCACTGAAGCTTTCTTT.

The CDR3 loop is CASTPTLTSGMNEQFF. The CDR3 bases are TGCGCCAGCACCCCTACGCTCACTAGCGGGATGAATGAGCAGTTCTTC. The rearrangement joins TRBV5-1 to TRBJ2-1; TRBD2 aligns across 10 bases. V trimming: 6 bases; J trimming: 7 bases; junction bases outside the gene matches: 13. This CDR3 contains 16 residues. Germline-derived CDR1 and CDR2 are SGHRS and YFSETQ.

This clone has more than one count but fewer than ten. CDR3 in amino acids: CASSGQLYGYTF. The CDR3 nucleotides are TGTGCCAGCAGTGGACAGCTCTATGGCTACACCTTC. The chain links TRBV2 to TRBJ1-2; D might be TRBD1 (5 bases). The CDR3 sequence is 12 residues long. The V gene's germline CDR1 is SNHLY and CDR2 FYNNEI. The V end lost 4 bases, the J end lost 4 bases, and 7 bases lay between the germline ends.

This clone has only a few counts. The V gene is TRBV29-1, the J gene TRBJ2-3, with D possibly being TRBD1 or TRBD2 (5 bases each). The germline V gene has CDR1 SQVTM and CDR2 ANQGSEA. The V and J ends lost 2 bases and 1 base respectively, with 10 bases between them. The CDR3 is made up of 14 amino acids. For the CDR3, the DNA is TGCAGCGTTGAACAGGGAGTTGGCACAGATACGCAGTATTTT. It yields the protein CSVEQGVGTDTQYF.

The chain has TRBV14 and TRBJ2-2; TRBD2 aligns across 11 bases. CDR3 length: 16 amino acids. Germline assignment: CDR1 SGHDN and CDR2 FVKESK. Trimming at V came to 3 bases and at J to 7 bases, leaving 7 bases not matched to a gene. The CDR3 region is CASSHRLAGHYGELFF. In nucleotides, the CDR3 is TGTGCCAGCAGCCACCGACTAGCGGGGCATTACGGGGAGCTGTTTTTT.

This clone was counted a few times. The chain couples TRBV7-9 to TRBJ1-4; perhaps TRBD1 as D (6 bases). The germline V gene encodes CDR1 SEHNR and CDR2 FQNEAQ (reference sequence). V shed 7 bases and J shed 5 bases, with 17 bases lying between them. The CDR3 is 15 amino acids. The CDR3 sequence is CASTTLLQGNEKLFF. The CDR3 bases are TGTGCCAGCACCACTCTATTACAGGGAAATGAAAAACTGTTTTTT.

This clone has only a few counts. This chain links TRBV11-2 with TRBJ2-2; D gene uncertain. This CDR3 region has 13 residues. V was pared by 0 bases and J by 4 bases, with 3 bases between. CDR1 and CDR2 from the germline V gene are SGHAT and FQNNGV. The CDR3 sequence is CASSLDRTGELFF. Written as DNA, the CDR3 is TGTGCCAGCAGCTTAGATCGCACCGGGGAGCTGTTTTTT.

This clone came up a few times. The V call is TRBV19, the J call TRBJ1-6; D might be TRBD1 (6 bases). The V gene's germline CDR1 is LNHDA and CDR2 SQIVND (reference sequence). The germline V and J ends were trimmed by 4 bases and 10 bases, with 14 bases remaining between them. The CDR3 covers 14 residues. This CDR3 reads CASSTGAARSPLHF. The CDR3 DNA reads TGTGCCAGTAGTACGGGGGCCGCGAGGTCACCCCTCCACTTT.

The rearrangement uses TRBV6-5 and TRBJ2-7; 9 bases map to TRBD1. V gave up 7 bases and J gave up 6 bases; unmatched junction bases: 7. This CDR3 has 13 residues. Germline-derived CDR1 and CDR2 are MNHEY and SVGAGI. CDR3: CASKDRGGSEQYF. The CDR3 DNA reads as TGTGCCAGCAAGGACAGGGGTGGGTCCGAGCAGTACTTC.

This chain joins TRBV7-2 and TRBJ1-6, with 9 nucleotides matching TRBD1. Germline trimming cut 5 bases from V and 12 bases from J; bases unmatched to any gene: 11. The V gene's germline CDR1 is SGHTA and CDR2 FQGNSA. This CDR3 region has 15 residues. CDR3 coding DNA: TGTGCCAGCAGCATTTACAGGGGGCAGGAGTTACCCCTCCACTTT. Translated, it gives CASSIYRGQELPLHF.

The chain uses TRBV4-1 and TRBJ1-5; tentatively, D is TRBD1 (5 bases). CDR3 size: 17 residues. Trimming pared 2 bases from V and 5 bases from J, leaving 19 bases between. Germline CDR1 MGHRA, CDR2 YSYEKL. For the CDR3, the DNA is TGCGCCAGCAGCCAAAACATGGGGCGTAAAAAGGATCAGCCCCAGCATTTT. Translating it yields CASSQNMGRKKDQPQHF.

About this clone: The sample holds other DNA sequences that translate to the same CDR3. The CDR3 loop is CASSTTYEQYF. The DNA for the CDR3 is TGTGCCAGCAGTACGACCTACGAGCAGTACTTC. The chain has TRBV28 and TRBJ2-7; D gene unclear. The V gene's germline CDR1 is MDHEN and CDR2 SYDVKM. V was clipped by 5 bases and J by 2 bases, with 4 bases between them. The CDR3 runs to 11 residues.

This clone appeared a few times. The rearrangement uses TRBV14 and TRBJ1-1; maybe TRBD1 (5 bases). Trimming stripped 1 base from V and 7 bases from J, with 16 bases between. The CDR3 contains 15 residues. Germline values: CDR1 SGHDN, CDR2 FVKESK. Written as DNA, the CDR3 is TGTGCCAGCAGCCAAGGGCTCGGGACTGGACTTGAAGCTTTCTTT. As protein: CASSQGLGTGLEAFF. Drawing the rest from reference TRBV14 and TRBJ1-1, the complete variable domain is EAGVTQFPSHSVIEKGQTVTLRCDPISGHDNLYWYRRVMGKEIKFLLHFVKESKQDESGMPNNRFLAERTGGTYSTLKVQPAELEDSGVYFCASSQGLGTGLEAFFGQGTRLTVV.

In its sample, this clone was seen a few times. The chain's CDR3 is CASRPPAGVVNEQFF. DNA for the CDR3: TGTGCCAGCAGGCCCCCGGCGGGAGTAGTAAATGAGCAGTTCTTC. The gene calls are TRBV5-4 and TRBJ2-1; 7 positions match TRBD2. The germline gives CDR1 SGHNT, CDR2 YYREEE (reference sequence). V dropped 5 bases and J dropped 7; count of bases not matched to a gene: 12. CDR3 length equals 15 residues.

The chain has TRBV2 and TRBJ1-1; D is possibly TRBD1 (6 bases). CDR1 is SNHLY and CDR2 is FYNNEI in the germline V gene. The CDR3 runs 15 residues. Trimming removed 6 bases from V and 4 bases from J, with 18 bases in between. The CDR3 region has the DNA TGTGCCAGCAGATCACAGGGCTGGGCTGGCACTGAAGCTTTCTTT. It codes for CASRSQGWAGTEAFF.

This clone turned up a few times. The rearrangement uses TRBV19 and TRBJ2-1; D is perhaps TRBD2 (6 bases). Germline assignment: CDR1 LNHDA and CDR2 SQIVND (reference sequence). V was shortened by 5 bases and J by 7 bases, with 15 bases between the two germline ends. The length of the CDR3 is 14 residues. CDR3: CASSGDWGENEQFF. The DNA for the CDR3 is TGTGCCAGTAGTGGTGATTGGGGGGAGAATGAGCAGTTCTTC.

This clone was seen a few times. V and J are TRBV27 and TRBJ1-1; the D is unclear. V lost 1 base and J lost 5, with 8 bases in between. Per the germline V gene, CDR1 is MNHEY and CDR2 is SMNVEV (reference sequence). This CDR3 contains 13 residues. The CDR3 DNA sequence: TGTGCCAGCAGTTTATGGCGGGGAACTGAAGCTTTCTTT. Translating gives CASSLWRGTEAFF.

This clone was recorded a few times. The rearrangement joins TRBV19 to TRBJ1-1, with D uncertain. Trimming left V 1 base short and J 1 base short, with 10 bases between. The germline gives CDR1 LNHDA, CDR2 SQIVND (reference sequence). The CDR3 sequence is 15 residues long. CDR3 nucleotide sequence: TGTGCCAGTAGTATAGTAGGGTTCGAGAACACTGAAGCTTTCTTT. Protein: CASSIVGFENTEAFF.

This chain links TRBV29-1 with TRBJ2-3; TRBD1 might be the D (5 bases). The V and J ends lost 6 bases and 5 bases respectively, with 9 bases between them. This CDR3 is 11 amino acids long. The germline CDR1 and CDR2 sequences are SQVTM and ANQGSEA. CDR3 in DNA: TGCAGCGTCAAAACAGGAGATACGCAGTATTTT. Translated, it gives CSVKTGDTQYF.

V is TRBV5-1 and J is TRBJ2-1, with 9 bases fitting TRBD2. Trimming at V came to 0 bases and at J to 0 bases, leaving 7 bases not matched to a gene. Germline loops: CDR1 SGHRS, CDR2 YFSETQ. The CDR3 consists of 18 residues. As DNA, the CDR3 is TGCGCCAGCAGCTTGGAAGGTAGCGGGAGTTTCTCCTACAATGAGCAGTTCTTC. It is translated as CASSLEGSGSFSYNEQFF.

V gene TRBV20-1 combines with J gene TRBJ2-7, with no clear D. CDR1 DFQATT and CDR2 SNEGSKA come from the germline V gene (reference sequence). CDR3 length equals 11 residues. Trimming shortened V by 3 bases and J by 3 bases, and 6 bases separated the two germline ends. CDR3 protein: CSARTRYEQYF. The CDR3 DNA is TGCAGTGCTAGGACACGCTACGAGCAGTACTTC.

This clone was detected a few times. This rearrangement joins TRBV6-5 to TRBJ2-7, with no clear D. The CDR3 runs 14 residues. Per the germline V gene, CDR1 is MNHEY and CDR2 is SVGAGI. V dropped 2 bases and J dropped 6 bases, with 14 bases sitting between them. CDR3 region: CASSYLAESGEQYF. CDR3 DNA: TGTGCCAGCAGTTACCTTGCGGAGAGTGGCGAGCAGTACTTC.

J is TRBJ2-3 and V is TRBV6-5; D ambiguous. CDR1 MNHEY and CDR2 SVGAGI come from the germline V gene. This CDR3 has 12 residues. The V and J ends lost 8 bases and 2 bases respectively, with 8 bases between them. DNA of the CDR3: TGTGCCAGCGGGGATTTCACAGATACGCAGTATTTT. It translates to CASGDFTDTQYF.